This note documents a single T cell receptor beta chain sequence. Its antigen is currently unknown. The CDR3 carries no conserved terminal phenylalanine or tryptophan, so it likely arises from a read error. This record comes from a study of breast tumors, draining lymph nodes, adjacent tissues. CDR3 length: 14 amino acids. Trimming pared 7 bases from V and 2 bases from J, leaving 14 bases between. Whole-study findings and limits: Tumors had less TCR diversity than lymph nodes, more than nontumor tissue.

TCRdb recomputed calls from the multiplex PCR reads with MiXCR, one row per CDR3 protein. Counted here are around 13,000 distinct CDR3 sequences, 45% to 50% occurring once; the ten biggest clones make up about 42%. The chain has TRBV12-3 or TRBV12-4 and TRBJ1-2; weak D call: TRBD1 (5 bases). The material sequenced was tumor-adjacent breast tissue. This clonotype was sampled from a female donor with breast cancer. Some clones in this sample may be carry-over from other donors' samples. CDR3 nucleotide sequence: TGTGCCAGCACCCGGGGGGGAGGAAACTATGGCTACACCCTC. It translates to CASTRGGGNYGYTL.